This record concerns one TCR beta chain sequence. Its target is unknown. The record originates from a study of cytomegalovirus exposure and HLA in healthy donors. Study results and limitations: In a later analysis, HLA-associated beta chains showed higher expansion and lower generation probabilities than comparable chains. According to a later analysis, donors in an Asian-associated ancestry cluster reportedly had fewer N-insertions than the 666-donor mean. In a later analysis, specific HLA alleles were associated with 15,000 to 20,000 TCR beta sequences at a 0.05 false discovery rate.

Trimming removed 3 bases at V and 8 bases at J, with 16 bases between. CDR3 length: 14 residues. The germline V gene encodes CDR1 MGHRA and CDR2 YSYEKL. This PCR relied on a set of 60 Vbeta primers and 13 Jbeta primers. Here immunoSEQ multiplex PCR was the method, and the copy in TCRdb shows in-frame clones only, minus some. The data hold roughly 200,000 clones, with 70% to 80% observed a single time. Specimen: PBMCs. The source of this sequence is a woman aged 25 to 39 in good health and CMV-seropositive. The chain uses TRBV4-1 and TRBJ1-2, with a possible D match to TRBD1 (5 bases). The CDR3 nucleotides are TGCGCCAGCAGCCAGGATCCCCCACCAGGGGGCTACACCTTC. Translating it yields CASSQDPPPGGYTF.